A selection of T cell receptor beta chains follows, all from one sample in a study of T cells in Graves' hyperthyroidism and ophthalmopathy. TCRdb called the multiplex PCR reads again in MiXCR, with one record for every CDR3 protein. The table shows 540,000 or so distinct CDR3 sequences, with less than 20% occurring only once. Sequencing was done on a sample of blood. The receptors come from a woman aged 25 to 45 with Graves' hyperthyroidism. The CDR3 runs from the conserved cysteine through the conserved F or W. A D gene is named only where the DNA matches it firmly. Not every row has a clone size; where given, it reads once, few, many or a size class.

clone size | J gene | D gene | V gene | CDR3 protein | CDR3 DNA
few | TRBJ2-3 | NA | TRBV29-1 | CSVAGTRGADTQYF | TGCAGCGTTGCCGGGACGCGGGGTGCAGATACGCAGTATTTT
few | TRBJ2-6 | NA | TRBV6-1 | CASRRDTGSGANVLTF | TGTGCCAGCAGACGGGACACGGGCTCTGGGGCCAACGTCCTGACTTTC
many | TRBJ2-3 | NA | TRBV12-3/TRBV12-4 | CASTPRGNTKDTQYF | TGTGCCAGCACCCCAAGAGGAAACACGAAAGATACGCAGTATTTT
NA | TRBJ2-7 | NA | TRBV20-1 | CSAKLYEQYF | TGCAGTGCTAAACTTTACGAGCAGTACTTC
few | TRBJ2-1 | NA | TRBV24-1 | CATSDSGLEQFF | TGTGCCACCAGTGATTCAGGGTTGGAGCAGTTCTTC
few | TRBJ1-2 | NA | TRBV18 | CASSRHPRGVNYGYTF | TGTGCCAGCTCACGCCATCCTCGGGGGGTTAACTATGGCTACACCTTC
many | TRBJ1-1 | NA | TRBV3-1 | CASSQERQTEAFF | TGTGCCAGCAGCCAAGAGAGGCAGACTGAAGCTTTCTTT
many | TRBJ2-3 | NA | TRBV3-1 | CASSQVLGGDTQYF | TGTGCCAGCAGCCAAGTACTAGGAGGAGATACGCAGTATTTT
few | TRBJ2-7 | TRBD1 | TRBV15 | CATSDRGPSYEQYF | TGTGCCACCAGCGACAGGGGTCCTTCCTACGAGCAGTACTTC
many | TRBJ2-1 | NA | TRBV28 | CASSTSGSGYNEQFF | TGTGCCAGCAGTACCAGCGGATCCGGCTACAATGAGCAGTTCTTC
many | TRBJ2-7 | TRBD2 | TRBV27 | CASKGATGASGIRTYEQYF | TGTGCCAGCAAGGGGGCAACGGGGGCTAGCGGGATTAGAACCTACGAGCAGTACTTC
many | TRBJ2-7 | NA | TRBV20-1 | CSASSSGSPTYEQYF | TGCAGTGCTAGTTCAAGCGGTTCTCCAACCTACGAGCAGTACTTC
NA | TRBJ2-3 | TRBD2 | TRBV27 | CASSLTGDSGRSTDTQYF | TGTGCCAGCAGTTTAACCGGAGATAGCGGGAGGTCCACAGATACGCAGTATTTT
NA | TRBJ2-5 | TRBD2 | TRBV11-2 | CASSLEAGVGETQYF | TGTGCCAGCAGCTTGGAAGCGGGAGTTGGAGAGACCCAGTACTTC
NA | TRBJ2-1 | TRBD2 | TRBV20-1 | CSARAPSGSANEQFF | TGCAGTGCTAGAGCCCCTAGCGGGAGCGCTAATGAGCAGTTCTTC
many | TRBJ1-1 | NA | TRBV20-1 | CSATVRWNTEAFF | TGCAGTGCTACCGTTAGGTGGAACACTGAAGCTTTCTTT
many | TRBJ1-1 | NA | TRBV9 | CASSVVLNTEAFF | TGTGCCAGCAGCGTAGTCCTGAACACTGAAGCTTTCTTT
few | TRBJ2-2 | NA | TRBV13 | CASSLTYYAGIGSGELFF | TGTGCCAGCAGCTTGACCTACTATGCGGGAATTGGATCCGGGGAGCTGTTTTTT
NA | TRBJ2-5 | NA | TRBV6-2/TRBV6-3 | CASSWGHQETQYF | TGTGCCAGCAGTTGGGGCCACCAAGAGACCCAGTACTTC
many | TRBJ1-2 | NA | TRBV6-1 | CASTQGNYGYTF | TGTGCCAGCACCCAAGGGAACTATGGCTACACCTTC
many | TRBJ1-5 | NA | TRBV7-9 | CASSFMANQPQHF | TGTGCCAGCAGCTTCATGGCAAATCAGCCCCAGCATTTT
many | TRBJ2-3 | NA | TRBV11-2 | CASSPYLGGTDTQYF | TGTGCCAGCAGCCCATACCTAGGAGGCACAGATACGCAGTATTTT
many | TRBJ2-2 | TRBD1 | TRBV5-1 | CASSMDRGATGELFF | TGCGCCAGCAGCATGGACAGGGGTGCGACCGGGGAGCTGTTTTTT
many | TRBJ1-5 | NA | TRBV3-1 | CASSQMNGPQHF | TGTGCCAGCAGCCAAATGAATGGACCCCAGCATTTT
many | TRBJ2-3 | NA | TRBV28 | CASSAYTRASTDTQYF | TGTGCCAGCAGCGCTTATACAAGAGCTAGCACAGATACGCAGTATTTT
many | TRBJ2-3 | TRBD2 | TRBV4-1 | CASSQDRTSGIPDTQYF | TGCGCCAGCAGCCAAGATCGAACTAGCGGGATCCCAGATACGCAGTATTTT
few | TRBJ1-1 | NA | TRBV5-1 | CASSLGVHYTEAFF | TGCGCCAGCAGCTTGGGAGTACACTACACTGAAGCTTTCTTT
few | TRBJ2-1 | TRBD2 | TRBV20-1 | CSARRLAGVYNEQFF | TGCAGTGCTAGACGCCTAGCGGGGGTTTACAATGAGCAGTTCTTC
NA | TRBJ2-7 | NA | TRBV7-2 | CASSLERDSYEQYF | TGTGCCAGCAGCTTAGAGAGGGACTCCTACGAGCAGTACTTC
few | TRBJ1-6 | NA | TRBV3-1 | CASSQGMTGTAGYSPLHF | TGTGCCAGCAGCCAAGGGATGACTGGGACCGCAGGGTATTCACCCCTCCACTTT
few | TRBJ2-5 | NA | TRBV6-2/TRBV6-3 | CASSRELWETQYF | TGTGCCAGCAGTAGGGAATTATGGGAGACCCAGTACTTC
few | TRBJ2-2 | NA | TRBV27 | CASSGRLGTFNTGELFF | TGTGCCAGCAGTGGCCGCCTTGGGACCTTTAACACCGGGGAGCTGTTTTTT
NA | TRBJ2-5 | TRBD2 | TRBV19 | CASRKTSGGPQETQYF | TGTGCCAGTAGGAAAACTAGCGGAGGCCCCCAAGAGACCCAGTACTTC
few | TRBJ1-2 | NA | TRBV6-2/TRBV6-3 | CASSYVGAGGYTF | TGTGCCAGCAGTTACGTAGGGGCTGGTGGCTACACCTTC
many | TRBJ2-2 | NA | TRBV5-1 | CASSRAYTGELFF | TGCGCCAGCAGCCGGGCCTACACCGGGGAGCTGTTTTTT
few | TRBJ2-2 | TRBD1 | TRBV12-3/TRBV12-4 | CASSFGTGSGELFF | TGTGCCAGCAGTTTCGGGACAGGGTCCGGGGAGCTGTTTTTT
many | TRBJ1-5 | TRBD1 | TRBV6-2/TRBV6-3 | CASRSGTGPGGNQPQHF | TGTGCCAGCAGATCCGGGACAGGCCCCGGAGGGAATCAGCCCCAGCATTTT
many | TRBJ2-7 | NA | TRBV5-1 | CASSFTIKYEQYF | TGCGCCAGCAGCTTTACGATAAAATACGAGCAGTACTTC